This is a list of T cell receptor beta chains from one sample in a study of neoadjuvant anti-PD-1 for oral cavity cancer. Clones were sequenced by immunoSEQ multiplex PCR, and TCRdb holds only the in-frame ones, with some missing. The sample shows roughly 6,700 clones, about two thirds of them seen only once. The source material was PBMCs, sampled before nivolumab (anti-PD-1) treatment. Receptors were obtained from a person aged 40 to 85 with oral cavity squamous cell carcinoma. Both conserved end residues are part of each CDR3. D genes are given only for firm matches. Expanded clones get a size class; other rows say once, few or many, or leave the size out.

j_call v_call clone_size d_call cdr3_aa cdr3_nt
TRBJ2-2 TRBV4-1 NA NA CASSQVGGNTGELFF TGCGCCAGCAGCCAAGTAGGGGGGAACACCGGGGAGCTGTTTTTT
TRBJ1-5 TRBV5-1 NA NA CASSLGGQGSNQPQHF TGCGCCAGCAGCTTGGGGGGTCAGGGCAGCAATCAGCCCCAGCATTTT
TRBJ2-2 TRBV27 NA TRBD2 CASSRGLAGVNTGELFF TGTGCCAGCAGTAGAGGACTAGCGGGGGTGAACACCGGGGAGCTGTTTTTT
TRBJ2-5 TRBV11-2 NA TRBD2 CASSLEFFRGGLAEQETQYF TGTGCCAGCAGCTTAGAATTTTTCAGGGGTGGACTAGCGGAACAAGAGACCCAGTACTTC
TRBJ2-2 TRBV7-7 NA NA CASSLGGLTGELFF TGTGCCAGCAGCTTAGGTGGCCTTACCGGGGAGCTGTTTTTT
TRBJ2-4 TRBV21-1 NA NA CASSHKTGGQAKNIQYF TGTGCCAGCAGCCACAAAACAGGGGGCCAAGCCAAAAACATTCAGTACTTC
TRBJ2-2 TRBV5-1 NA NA CASSLKGSGELFF TGCGCCAGCAGCTTGAAGGGGTCCGGGGAGCTGTTTTTT
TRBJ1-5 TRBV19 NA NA CASSWSNQPQHF TGTGCCAGTAGTTGGAGCAATCAGCCCCAGCATTTT
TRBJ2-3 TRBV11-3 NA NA CASSRRAGHTDTQYF TGTGCCAGCAGCCGAAGAGCAGGGCACACAGATACGCAGTATTTT
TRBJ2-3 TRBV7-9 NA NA CASSSSGRGTDTQYF TGTGCCAGCAGCTCCTCAGGGAGGGGGACAGATACGCAGTATTTT
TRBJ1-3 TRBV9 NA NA CASSPSGNTIYF TGTGCCAGCAGCCCCTCCGGAAACACCATATATTTT
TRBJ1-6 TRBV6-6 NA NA CASSPRGNPYNSPLHF TGTGCCAGCAGTCCCAGGGGAAACCCCTATAATTCACCCCTCCACTTT
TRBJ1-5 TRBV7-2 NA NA CASSYKEDQPQHF TGTGCCAGCAGCTATAAGGAGGATCAGCCCCAGCATTTT
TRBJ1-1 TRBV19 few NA CASEGWRVPNTEAFF TGTGCCAGTGAAGGGTGGAGGGTCCCGAACACTGAAGCTTTCTTT
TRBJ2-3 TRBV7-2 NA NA CASSLAPGSDTQYF TGTGCCAGCAGCTTAGCTCCGGGGTCAGATACGCAGTATTTT
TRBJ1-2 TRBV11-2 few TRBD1 CASSPRVDRRGQDYGYTF TGTGCCAGCAGCCCCCGCGTCGATAGGAGGGGGCAGGACTATGGCTACACCTTC
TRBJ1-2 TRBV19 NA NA CASSIGVSLIKAF TGTGCCAGTAGTATCGGGGTTTCTCTGATTAAGGCCTTC
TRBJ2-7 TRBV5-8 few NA CASRTGVSEQYF TGTGCCAGCAGGACAGGTGTGAGCGAGCAGTACTTC
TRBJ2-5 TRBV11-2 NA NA CASSLSRGGSLETQYF TGTGCCAGCAGCTTATCCCGAGGGGGTAGCTTGGAGACCCAGTACTTC
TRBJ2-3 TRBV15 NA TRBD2 CATSREAGAGADTQYF TGTGCCACCAGCAGAGAAGCGGGGGCGGGGGCAGATACGCAGTATTTT
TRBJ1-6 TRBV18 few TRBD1 CASSLDRGYNSPLHF TGTGCCAGCTCATTGGACAGGGGGTATAATTCACCCCTCCACTTT
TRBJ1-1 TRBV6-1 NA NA CASTGQTMQAFF TGTGCCAGCACTGGCCAGACAATGCAAGCTTTCTTT
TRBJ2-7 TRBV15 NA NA CATSREGTSYEQYF TGTGCCACCAGCAGAGAAGGGACATCCTACGAGCAGTACTTC
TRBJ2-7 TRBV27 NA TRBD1 CATRTGGIYEQYF TGTGCCACCAGGACAGGGGGGATTTACGAGCAGTACTTC
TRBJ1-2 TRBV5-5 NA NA CASRADRAGGYTF TGTGCCAGCAGGGCTGATCGCGCCGGTGGCTACACCTTC
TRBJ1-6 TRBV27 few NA CASNLDSYNSPLHF TGTGCCAGCAATTTGGACAGTTATAATTCACCCCTCCACTTT
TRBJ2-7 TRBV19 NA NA CASSPPGLGYEQYF TGTGCCAGTAGCCCCCCGGGCCTCGGATACGAGCAGTACTTC
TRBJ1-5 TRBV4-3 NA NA CASSRSRDYNQPQHF TGCGCCAGCAGCCGATCCCGGGACTACAATCAGCCCCAGCATTTT
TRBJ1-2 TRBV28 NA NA CASSLSSGQGWGYTF TGTGCCAGCAGTTTGTCTTCGGGGCAGGGATGGGGCTACACCTTC
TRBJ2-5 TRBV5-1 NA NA CASSLEETQYF TGCGCCAGCAGCTTGGAAGAGACCCAGTACTTC
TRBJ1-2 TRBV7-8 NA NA CASSLAQEGRGYTF TGTGCCAGCAGCTTAGCGCAAGAGGGGCGAGGCTACACCTTC
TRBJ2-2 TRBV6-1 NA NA CASSEAILGGTGELFF TGTGCCAGCAGTGAAGCGATTTTAGGCGGCACCGGGGAGCTGTTTTTT
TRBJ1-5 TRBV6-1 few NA CASSEAGESNQPQHF TGTGCCAGCAGTGAAGCGGGTGAGAGCAATCAGCCCCAGCATTTT
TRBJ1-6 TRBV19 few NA CASSPTDENSPLHF TGTGCCAGTAGTCCGACAGACGAAAATTCACCCCTCCACTTT
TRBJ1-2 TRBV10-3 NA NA CAISGLPGGNYGYTF TGTGCCATCAGTGGACTGCCCGGGGGGAACTATGGCTACACCTTC
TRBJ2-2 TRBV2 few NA CASSVGQRDTGELFF TGTGCCAGCAGTGTAGGACAGAGAGACACCGGGGAGCTGTTTTTT
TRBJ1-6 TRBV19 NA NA CASSIVNRDNSPLHF TGTGCCAGTAGTATAGTTAACAGGGATAATTCACCCCTCCACTTT
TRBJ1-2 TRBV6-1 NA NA CASSESDGYTF TGTGCCAGCAGTGAGAGCGATGGCTACACCTTC
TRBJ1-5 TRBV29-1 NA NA CSVTMGVTSNQPQHF TGCAGCGTTACAATGGGGGTGACGAGCAATCAGCCCCAGCATTTT
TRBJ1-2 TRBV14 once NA CASSQDLGYTF TGTGCCAGCAGCCAAGACCTCGGCTACACCTTC
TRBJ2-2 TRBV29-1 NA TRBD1 CSVRLQGAGELFF TGCAGCGTCCGATTACAGGGGGCCGGGGAGCTGTTTTTT